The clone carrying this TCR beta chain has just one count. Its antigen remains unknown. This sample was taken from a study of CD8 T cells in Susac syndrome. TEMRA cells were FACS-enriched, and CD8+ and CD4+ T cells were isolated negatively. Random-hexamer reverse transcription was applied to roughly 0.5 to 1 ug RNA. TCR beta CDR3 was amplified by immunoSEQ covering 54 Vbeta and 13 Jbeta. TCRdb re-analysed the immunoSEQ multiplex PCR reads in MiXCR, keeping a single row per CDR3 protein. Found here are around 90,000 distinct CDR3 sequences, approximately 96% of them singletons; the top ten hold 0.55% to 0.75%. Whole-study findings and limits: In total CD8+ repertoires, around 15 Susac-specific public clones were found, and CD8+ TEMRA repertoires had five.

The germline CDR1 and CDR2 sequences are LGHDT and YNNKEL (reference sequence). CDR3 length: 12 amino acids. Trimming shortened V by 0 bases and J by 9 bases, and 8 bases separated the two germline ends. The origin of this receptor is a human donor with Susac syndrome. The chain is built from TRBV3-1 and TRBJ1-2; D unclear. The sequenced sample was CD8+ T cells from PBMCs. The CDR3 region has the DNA TGTGCCAGCAGCCAAGAGATTGGACGCTACACCTTC. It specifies CASSQEIGRYTF.